This T cell receptor (beta chain) derives from a study of human T cells and chemical hapten exposure. TCRdb recomputed calls from the RACE reads with MiXCR, one row per CDR3 protein. The table has roughly 380,000 distinct CDR3 sequences, more than 5% seen once. Many counts were recorded for this clonotype. This CDR3 has 15 amino acids. V lost 0 bases to trimming and J lost 4 bases, with 10 bases between them. Germline V gene lookup returns CDR1 SGHTA and CDR2 FQGNSA. Indicated time point: patch test 2, 6 weeks after DPC sensitization. Described treatment: therapeutic diphenylcyclopropenone sensitization with weekly scalp DPC.

The input for sequencing was whole blood, taken in connection with sensitization to the hapten diphenylcyclopropenone (DPC). The origin of this receptor is a woman between 18 and 29 years old with alopecia areata. Some clones in this sample may be carry-over from other donors' samples. This chain uses TRBV7-2 with TRBJ1-3; no definite D call. The CDR3 region has the DNA TGTGCCAGCAGCTTAGCGGTGGGTCTCGGAAACACCATATATTTT. As protein: CASSLAVGLGNTIYF.